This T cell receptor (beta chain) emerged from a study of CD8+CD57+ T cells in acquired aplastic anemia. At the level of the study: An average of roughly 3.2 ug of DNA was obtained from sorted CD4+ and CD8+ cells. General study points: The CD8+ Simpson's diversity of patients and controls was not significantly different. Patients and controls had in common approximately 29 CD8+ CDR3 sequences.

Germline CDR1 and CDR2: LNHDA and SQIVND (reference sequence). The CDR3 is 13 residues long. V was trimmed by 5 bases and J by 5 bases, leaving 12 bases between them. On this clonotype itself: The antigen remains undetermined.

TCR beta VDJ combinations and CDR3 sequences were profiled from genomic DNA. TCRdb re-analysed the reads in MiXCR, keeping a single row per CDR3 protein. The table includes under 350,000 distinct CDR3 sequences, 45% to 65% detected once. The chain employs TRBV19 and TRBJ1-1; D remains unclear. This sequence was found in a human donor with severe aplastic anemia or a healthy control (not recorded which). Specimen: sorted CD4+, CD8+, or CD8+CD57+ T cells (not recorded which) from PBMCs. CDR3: CASSPAWGTEAFF. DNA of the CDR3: TGTGCCAGTAGTCCCGCTTGGGGAACTGAAGCTTTCTTT.